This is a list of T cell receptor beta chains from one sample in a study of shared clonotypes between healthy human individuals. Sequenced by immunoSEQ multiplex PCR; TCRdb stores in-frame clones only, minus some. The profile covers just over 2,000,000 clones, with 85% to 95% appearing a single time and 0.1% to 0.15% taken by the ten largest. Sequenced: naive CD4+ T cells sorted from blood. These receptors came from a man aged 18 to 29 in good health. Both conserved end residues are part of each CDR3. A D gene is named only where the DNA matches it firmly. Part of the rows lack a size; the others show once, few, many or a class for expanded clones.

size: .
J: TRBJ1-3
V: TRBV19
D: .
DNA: TGTGCCAGTAGTATATCTACCACCTCAGGAAACACCATATATTTT
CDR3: CASSISTTSGNTIYF

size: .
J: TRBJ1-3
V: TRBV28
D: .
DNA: TGTGCCAGCAGTTTATTAACTGGAAACACCATATATTTT
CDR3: CASSLLTGNTIYF

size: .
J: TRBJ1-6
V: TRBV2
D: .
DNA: TGTGCCAGCAGTGGCCAGGGTAACAATTCACCCCTCCACTTT
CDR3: CASSGQGNNSPLHF

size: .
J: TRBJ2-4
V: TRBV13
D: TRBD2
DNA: TGTGCCAGCAGCTTGGGGACTAGCGGGAGAGGGGACATTCAGTACTTC
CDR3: CASSLGTSGRGDIQYF

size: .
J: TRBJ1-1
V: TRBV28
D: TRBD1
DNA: TGTGCCAGCGGGACAGGGGGCAGAGGGAACACTGAAGCTTTCTTT
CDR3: CASGTGGRGNTEAFF

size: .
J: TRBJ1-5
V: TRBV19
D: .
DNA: TGTGCCAGTAGGGGGGTCCTTAGCAATCAGCCCCAGCATTTT
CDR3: CASRGVLSNQPQHF

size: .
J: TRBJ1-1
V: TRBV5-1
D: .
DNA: TGCGCCAGCAGCTTGGGGGACACTGAAGCTTTCTTT
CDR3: CASSLGDTEAFF

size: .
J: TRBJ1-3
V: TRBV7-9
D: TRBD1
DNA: TGTGCCAGCAGCTTCGGACAGGGTGTGAACACCATATATTTT
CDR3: CASSFGQGVNTIYF

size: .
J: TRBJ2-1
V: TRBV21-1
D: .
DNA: TGTGCCAGCAGCAAATATGGGGTCAACGGAGCAGGTAGTGAGCAGTTCTTC
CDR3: CASSKYGVNGAGSEQFF

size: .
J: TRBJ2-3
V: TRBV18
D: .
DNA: TGTGCCAGCTCACGGGGAGGTAGGACAGATACGCAGTATTTT
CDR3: CASSRGGRTDTQYF

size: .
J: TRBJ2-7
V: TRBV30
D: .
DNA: TGTGCCTTCACCGCCGCCGGCTACGAGCAGTACTTC
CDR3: CAFTAAGYEQYF

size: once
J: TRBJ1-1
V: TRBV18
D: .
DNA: TGTGCCAGCTCACCGGAAGTAAGCAGAATTAACACTGAAGCTTTCTTT
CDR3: CASSPEVSRINTEAFF

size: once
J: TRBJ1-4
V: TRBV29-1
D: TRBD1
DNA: TGCAGCGTTGCCACCGGGACAGGGACTAATGAAAAACTGTTTTTT
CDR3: CSVATGTGTNEKLFF

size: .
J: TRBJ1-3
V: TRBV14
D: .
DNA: TGTGCCAGCAGCCACACGGCGACTGGAAACACCATATATTTT
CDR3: CASSHTATGNTIYF

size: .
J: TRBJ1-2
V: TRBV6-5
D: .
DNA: TGTGCCAGCAGGCGCGACAGCATTTATGGCTACACCTTC
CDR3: CASRRDSIYGYTF

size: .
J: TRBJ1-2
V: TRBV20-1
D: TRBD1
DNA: TGCAGTGCTTGGACAGGGAATGGCTACACCTTC
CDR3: CSAWTGNGYTF

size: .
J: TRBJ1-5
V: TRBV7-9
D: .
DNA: TGTGCCAGCAGCCCACAGGGTTACGATCAGCCCCAGCATTTT
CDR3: CASSPQGYDQPQHF

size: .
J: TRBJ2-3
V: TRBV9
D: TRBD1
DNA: TGTGCCAGCAGCCTGGCAGGGGGAACAGATACGCAGTATTTT
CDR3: CASSLAGGTDTQYF

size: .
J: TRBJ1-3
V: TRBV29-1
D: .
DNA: TGCAGCGTTGTGGCGGGCCCCCCGAGGAGTTCTGGAAACACCATATATTTT
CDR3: CSVVAGPPRSSGNTIYF

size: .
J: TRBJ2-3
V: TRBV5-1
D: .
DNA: TGCGCCAGCAGCTTGGTCCTGGGAGGCAGCACAGATACGCAGTATTTT
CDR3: CASSLVLGGSTDTQYF

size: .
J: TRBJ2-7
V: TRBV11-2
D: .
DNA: TGTGCCAGCAGCTTAGAGGGTCAGGCCTCTTACGAGCAGTACTTC
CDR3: CASSLEGQASYEQYF

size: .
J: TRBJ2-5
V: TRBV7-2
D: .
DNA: TGTGCCAGCAGCTCGTCGGGGGGCCGAGAGACCCAGTACTTC
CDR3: CASSSSGGRETQYF

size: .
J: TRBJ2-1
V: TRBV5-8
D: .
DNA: TGTGCCAGCAGCTTGGGTGCCAATGAGCAGTTCTTC
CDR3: CASSLGANEQFF

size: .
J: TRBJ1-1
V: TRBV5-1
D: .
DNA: TGCGCCAGCAGCTTCGATTCAGGGCCTGAAGCTTTCTTT
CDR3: CASSFDSGPEAFF

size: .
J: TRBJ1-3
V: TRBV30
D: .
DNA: TGTGCCTGGAGTCTAGGATCTCGAAACACCATATATTTT
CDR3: CAWSLGSRNTIYF

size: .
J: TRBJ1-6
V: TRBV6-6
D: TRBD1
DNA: TGTGCCAGCAGTCGGGACAGCAATTCACCCCTCCACTTT
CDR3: CASSRDSNSPLHF

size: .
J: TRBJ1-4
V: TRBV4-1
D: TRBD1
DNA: TGCGCCAGCAGCCGGGACGGGACAGGGTCTAATGAAAAACTGTTTTTT
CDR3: CASSRDGTGSNEKLFF

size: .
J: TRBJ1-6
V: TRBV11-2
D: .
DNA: TGTGCCAGCAGCTTAGAGGGGCAGAGAAATTCACCCCTCCACTTT
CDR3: CASSLEGQRNSPLHF

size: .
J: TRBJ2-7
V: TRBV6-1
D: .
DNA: TGTGCCAGCAGTGGCAGAGGCTACGAGCAGTACTTC
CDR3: CASSGRGYEQYF

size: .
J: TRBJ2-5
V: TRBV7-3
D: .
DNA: TGTGCCAGCAGCTTAAGGCAGGGCGGGACCCAGTACTTC
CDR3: CASSLRQGGTQYF

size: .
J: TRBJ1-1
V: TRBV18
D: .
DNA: TGTGCCAGCTCACCCCTCCCTAGGCCAAACACTGAAGCTTTCTTT
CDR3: CASSPLPRPNTEAFF

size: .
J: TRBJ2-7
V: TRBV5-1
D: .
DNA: TGCGCCAGCAGCCTCGAACAGATATATGAGCAGTACTTC
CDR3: CASSLEQIYEQYF

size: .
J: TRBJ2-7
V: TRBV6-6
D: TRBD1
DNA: TGTGCCGCCAGGGGGACCCCGAGCTCCTACGAGCAGTACTTC
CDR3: CAARGTPSSYEQYF

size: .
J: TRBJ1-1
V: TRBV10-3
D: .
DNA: TGTGCCATCAGTGAGGGGGAGGAGGCTGAAGCTTTCTTT
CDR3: CAISEGEEAEAFF

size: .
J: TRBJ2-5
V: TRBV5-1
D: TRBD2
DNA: TGCGCCAGCAGCTTGGGCGATAGCGGGAGTGAAGAGACCCAGTACTTC
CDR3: CASSLGDSGSEETQYF

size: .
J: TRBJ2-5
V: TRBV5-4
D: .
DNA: TGTGCCAGCAGCTTGGACGCATCCAGGACGGAGACCCAGTACTTC
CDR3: CASSLDASRTETQYF

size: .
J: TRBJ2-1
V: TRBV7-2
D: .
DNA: TGTGCCAGCAGCTCTTCGGGGGAACCCAGGGATGAGCAGTTCTTC
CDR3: CASSSSGEPRDEQFF